Below, 20 T cell receptor beta chains from the same sample are listed, as sequenced in a study of cytomegalovirus exposure and HLA in healthy donors. In the PCR, 60 Vbeta and 13 Jbeta primers were used. Produced via immunoSEQ multiplex PCR; TCRdb's table is partial and in-frame only. The repertoire holds 150,000 to 200,000 clones, roughly 80% seen once, with about 0.82% in the top ten. Sequences were obtained from PBMCs. The receptors come from a woman aged 18-29 years in good health and CMV-seronegative.

The chain combines TRBV11-3 with TRBJ2-1; TRBD1 is a possible D gene (6 bases). Germline V gives CDR1 SGHNT, CDR2 YENEEA. The CDR3 sequence is 13 residues long. The V end was cut by 1 base, the J end by 9 bases, with 10 bases between. As DNA, the CDR3 is TGTGCCAGCAGCTTAGGGGGGCCGAGTGAGCAGTTCTTC. Residues: CASSLGGPSEQFF.

The rearrangement links TRBV4-1 to TRBJ2-1, with D maybe TRBD2 (5 bases). With 5 bases removed from V and 8 bases from J, the gap between germline ends came to 13 bases. Germline CDR1 and CDR2: MGHRA and YSYEKL. This CDR3 has 13 amino acids. CDR3 coding DNA: TGCGCCAGCAGCGGGCTAGCTTCGGATGAGCAGTTCTTC. Translating it yields CASSGLASDEQFF.

This clone occurred a few times. The V and J genes are TRBV4-3 and TRBJ2-1, with a tentative D call TRBD2 (6 bases). The V and J ends lost 1 base and 9 bases respectively, with 19 bases between them. Germline V gene sequence: CDR1 LGHNA, CDR2 YSLEER. CDR3 length: 16 residues. Here the CDR3 reads CASSQAWDDSSAEQFF. CDR3 DNA: TGCGCCAGCAGCCAAGCCTGGGACGATTCTAGCGCTGAGCAGTTCTTC.

The chain uses TRBV18 and TRBJ2-3; tentatively, D is TRBD2 (6 bases). V lost 2 bases, J lost 3 bases, and 12 bases lay in between. Germline CDR1 is KGHSH and CDR2 is LQKENI. The CDR3 length is 15 residues. The CDR3 nucleotides read TGTGCCAGCTCACCAGCGGGGAGTCGGACAGATACGCAGTATTTT. Encoded protein: CASSPAGSRTDTQYF. Looking up the rest from reference TRBV18 and TRBJ2-3 gives the full variable domain: NAGVMQNPRHLVRRRGQEARLRCSPMKGHSHVYWYRQLPEEGLKFMVYLQKENIIDESGMPKERFSAEFPKEGPSILRIQQVVRGDSAAYFCASSPAGSRTDTQYFGPGTRLTVL.

The chain links TRBV28 to TRBJ1-5; D is unresolved. In germline, CDR1 is MDHEN, CDR2 SYDVKM. The germline V and J ends were trimmed by 2 bases and 2 bases, with 4 bases remaining between them. The CDR3 totals 13 residues. The CDR3, as DNA: TGTGCCAGCAGTTTAAGCGGCAATCAGCCCCAGCATTTT. Encoded protein: CASSLSGNQPQHF.

The rearrangement links TRBV19 to TRBJ2-5; 10 bases match TRBD1. The V and J ends lost 5 bases and 5 bases, in that order; junction bases with no gene match: 8. The CDR3 sequence is 15 residues long. Germline-derived CDR1 and CDR2 are LNHDA and SQIVND (reference sequence). In nucleotides, the CDR3 is TGTGCCAGTAGTCCCCGGGGACAGGGGAGGGAGACCCAGTACTTC. Its protein is CASSPRGQGRETQYF.

The rearrangement links TRBV9 to TRBJ2-7, with D possibly matching TRBD2 (6 bases). The CDR3 has 14 amino acids. V was shortened by 0 bases and J by 3 bases, with 10 bases between the two germline ends. In germline, CDR1 is SGDLS, CDR2 YYNGEE. This CDR3 reads CASSVAGSGYEQYF. The CDR3 DNA follows: TGTGCCAGCAGCGTAGCGGGTAGCGGCTACGAGCAGTACTTC.

The chain combines TRBV9 with TRBJ2-3, with 10 bases matching TRBD2. This CDR3 has 15 residues. V shed 5 bases and J 2 bases; nucleotides not matched to a gene: 5. CDR1 is SGDLS, CDR2 YYNGEE, per germline. Here the CDR3 DNA reads TGTGCCAGCAGAAGAGGACTAGCGGACACAGATACGCAGTATTTT. This encodes CASRRGLADTDTQYF.

The chain employs TRBV7-2 and TRBJ1-4, with TRBD1 identical over 9 bases. Germline V gene sequence: CDR1 SGHTA, CDR2 FQGNSA. The CDR3 has 16 residues. With V trimmed by 6 bases and J by 7 bases, 12 bases remained unmatched. The CDR3 bases are TGTGCCAGCAGGACACAAAGTACAGGGGGCTTTGAAAAACTGTTTTTT. Translated: CASRTQSTGGFEKLFF.

The sample holds a few counts of this clone. V usage is TRBV4-2 and J usage is TRBJ2-3; D call uncertain. CDR1 is LGHNA, CDR2 YNFKEQ, per germline. Trimming shortened V by 5 bases and J by 6 bases, and 9 bases separated the two germline ends. The CDR3 covers 12 residues. The CDR3 loop reads CASSSSRDTQYF. The CDR3 DNA follows: TGTGCCAGCAGCTCTTCTCGGGATACGCAGTATTTT.

This chain connects TRBV2 to TRBJ2-7, with D possibly being TRBD1 (7 bases). V lost 7 bases, J lost 2 bases, and 12 bases lay in between. Germline assignment: CDR1 SNHLY and CDR2 FYNNEI. The CDR3 totals 13 residues. The CDR3 nucleotides read TGTGCCAGCACGCGGGACAGCCCCTACGAGCAGTACTTC. Amino acid sequence: CASTRDSPYEQYF.

The chain recombines TRBV6-1 with TRBJ2-7, with 7 bases matching TRBD1. This CDR3 has 13 residues. With V trimmed by 7 bases and J by 2 bases, 5 bases remained unmatched. Germline assignment: CDR1 MNHNS and CDR2 SASEGT. The CDR3 DNA reads as TGTGCCAGCACCCGGGACAGTCCCTACGAGCAGTACTTC. Protein sequence: CASTRDSPYEQYF.

CDR3 nucleotide sequence: TGTGCCAGCAGCGGAACGGCGGGCTACAATGAGCAGTTCTTC. It encodes CASSGTAGYNEQFF. This rearrangement joins TRBV11-2 to TRBJ2-1; D is possibly TRBD2 (5 bases). CDR1 and CDR2 (germline): SGHAT, FQNNGV. V was clipped by 5 bases and J by 3 bases, with 11 bases between them. The CDR3 is 14 amino acids.

This clone showed up just once. The V gene is TRBV18, the J gene TRBJ1-2; 11 positions match TRBD1. Germline values: CDR1 KGHSH, CDR2 LQKENI. The junction had 4 bases not matched to a gene; V was cut back by 8 bases and J by 2 bases. This CDR3 is built from 14 residues. The CDR3 sequence is CASTRDRGNYGYTF. The CDR3, as DNA: TGTGCCAGCACCCGGGACAGGGGGAACTATGGCTACACCTTC.

The chain carries TRBV7-8 and TRBJ2-7; 8 bases are a match to TRBD1. The CDR3 is 15 amino acids. CDR1 is SGHVS and CDR2 is FQNEAQ in the germline V gene. The junction had 3 bases not matched to a gene; V was cut back by 2 bases and J by 0 bases. The CDR3 DNA reads TGTGCCAGCAGCTTAACGACAGGGGCCTCCTACGAGCAGTACTTC. Protein sequence: CASSLTTGASYEQYF.

The V call is TRBV28, the J call TRBJ1-4, with 8 bases lining up with TRBD1. The germline V gene has CDR1 MDHEN and CDR2 SYDVKM. V lost 1 base, J lost 7 bases, and 14 bases stayed unmatched. There are 18 residues in the CDR3. The CDR3 loop reads CASSLYRQGAHGVEKLFF. Here the CDR3 DNA reads TGTGCCAGCAGTTTATACAGGCAGGGGGCCCACGGGGTTGAAAAACTGTTTTTT.

V and J are TRBV11-2 and TRBJ2-5, with D unclear. V lost 3 bases to trimming and J lost 2 bases, with 7 bases between them. CDR1 SGHAT and CDR2 FQNNGV come from the germline V gene. CDR3 length: 13 residues. CDR3 sequence reads: CASSFPSQETQYF. CDR3 DNA sequence: TGTGCCAGCAGCTTCCCCTCTCAAGAGACCCAGTACTTC. Drawing the rest from reference TRBV11-2 and TRBJ2-5, the complete variable domain is EAGVAQSPRYKIIEKRQSVAFWCNPISGHATLYWYQQILGQGPKLLIQFQNNGVVDDSQLPKDRFSAERLKGVDSTLKIQPAKLEDSAVYLCASSFPSQETQYFGPGTRLLVL.

CDR3 nucleotide sequence: TGTGCCACCAGCAGAGATCGTCAGGGGGAGACCCAGTACTTC. This gives the protein CATSRDRQGETQYF. The chain is built from TRBV15 and TRBJ2-5; D is possibly TRBD1 (6 bases). V was shortened by 0 bases and J by 5 bases, with 10 bases between the two germline ends. Germline lookup yields CDR1 LNHNV and CDR2 YYDKDF (reference sequence). This CDR3 has 14 residues.

The chain links TRBV5-4 to TRBJ2-7; no clear D gene. V lost 6 bases and J lost 5, with 21 bases in between. Germline CDR1 is SGHNT and CDR2 is YYREEE (reference sequence). This CDR3 has 15 amino acids. CDR3 in amino acids: CASTNTVGTPHEQYF. CDR3 in DNA: TGTGCCAGCACCAATACAGTAGGTACCCCCCACGAGCAGTACTTC. Combining the CDR3 with reference TRBV5-4 and TRBJ2-7 gives the whole variable domain ETGVTQSPTHLIKTRGQQVTLRCSSQSGHNTVSWYQQALGQGPQFIFQYYREEENGRGNFPPRFSGLQFPNYSSELNVNALELDDSALYLCASTNTVGTPHEQYFGPGTRLTVT.

This rearrangement joins TRBV4-1 to TRBJ2-3; 11 positions match TRBD2. Trimming cost V 2 bases and J 4 bases; bases outside gene matches: 11. CDR1 and CDR2 (germline): MGHRA, YSYEKL. This CDR3 spans 18 amino acids. CDR3 DNA: TGCGCCAGCAGCCAACTCGTACTAGCGGGAGAACATTCAGATACGCAGTATTTT. It yields the protein CASSQLVLAGEHSDTQYF.